This T cell receptor (beta chain) was recorded in a study of Ad26.COV2.S vaccination and SARS-CoV-2 variants. The data were produced by immunoSEQ multiplex PCR, yet TCRdb's version contains in-frame clones alone and is incomplete. The table has fewer than 500,000 clones, 89% seen once. The sample's treatment: approximately 18 received Ad26.COV2.S at low or high dose, single or two shots; 5 received placebo; per-sample allocation not given. Following the first vaccine or placebo injection, samples were taken on day 63. As its vector, the vaccine had Ad26, which expressed Wuhan-strain SARS-CoV-2 spike. V lost 5 bases, J lost 7 bases, and 8 bases lay in between. The CDR3 has 11 residues. As to this clone: No antigen is known for it.

General study findings and limits: Analyses that measured TCR breadth and depth may have underestimated total T cell responses.

The chain couples TRBV12-3 or TRBV12-4 to TRBJ1-2; a possible D gene is TRBD1 (5 bases). The source was peripheral blood, collected in a trial of Ad26.COV2.S vaccine versus placebo. The sequence was obtained from a person aged 18 to 59 who received the Ad26.COV2.S COVID-19 vaccine or a placebo. The CDR3 is CASSEGAGYTF. Written as DNA, the CDR3 is TGTGCCAGCAGTGAAGGGGCTGGCTACACCTTC.